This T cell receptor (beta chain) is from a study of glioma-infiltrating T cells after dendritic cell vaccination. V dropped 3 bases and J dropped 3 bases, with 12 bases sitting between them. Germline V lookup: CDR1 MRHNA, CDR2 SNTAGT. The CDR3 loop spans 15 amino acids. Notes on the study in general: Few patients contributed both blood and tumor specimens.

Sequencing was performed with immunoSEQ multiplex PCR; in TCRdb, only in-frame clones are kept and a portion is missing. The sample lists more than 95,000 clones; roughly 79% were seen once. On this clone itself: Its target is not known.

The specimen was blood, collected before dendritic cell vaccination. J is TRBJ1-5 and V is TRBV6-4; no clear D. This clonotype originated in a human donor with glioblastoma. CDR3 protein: CASSESAGLNQPQHF. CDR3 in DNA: TGTGCCAGCAGTGAATCGGCAGGACTCAATCAGCCCCAGCATTTT.